These T cell receptor beta chains were read from a single sample in a study of control samples from healthy donors and cancer patients. The repertoire was sequenced with immunoSEQ multiplex PCR; TCRdb's copy has only in-frame clones and lacks some. The sample has around 100,000 clones, roughly 90% seen once. Sequenced input: blood. These receptors came from a woman aged 50 to 65 in good health. CDR3s include the opening cysteine and the closing phenylalanine or tryptophan. D genes are given only for firm matches. A clone size is listed for some rows: how often the clone was seen (once, few, many), or a class if it is expanded.

j_gene,v_gene,d_gene,abundance,CDR3nt,CDR3aa
TRBJ1-2,TRBV25-1,-,-,TGTGCCAGCAGTGAATCGTACGGGGGAGGAGGCTACACCTTC,CASSESYGGGGYTF
TRBJ1-1,TRBV18,-,-,TGTGCCAGCTCACCATGGGATTTTGAAGCTTTCTTT,CASSPWDFEAFF
TRBJ2-1,TRBV5-1,TRBD2,once,TGCGCCAGCAGGACCCTAGCGGGGGGGTACAGTGAGCAGTTCTTC,CASRTLAGGYSEQFF
TRBJ2-1,TRBV19,TRBD2,-,TGTGCCAGTAGTATAGTTGGCGGGAGGGTCTGGGCCTCCTACAATGAGCAGTTCTTC,CASSIVGGRVWASYNEQFF
TRBJ1-2,TRBV10-3,-,few,TGTGCCATCAGTGGCGGACCACAGGGCGCCTATGGCTACACCTTC,CAISGGPQGAYGYTF
TRBJ2-1,TRBV5-1,-,-,TGCGCCAGCAGCTTGGTTCCAGGGAGCAATGAGCAGTTCTTC,CASSLVPGSNEQFF
TRBJ2-7,TRBV9,-,-,TGTGCCAGCAGCCCTGACGGTTACGAGCAGTACTTC,CASSPDGYEQYF
TRBJ1-1,TRBV9,-,-,TGTGCCAGCAGCCCTTATGGGGGGCTCGGGAACACTGAAGCTTTCTTT,CASSPYGGLGNTEAFF
TRBJ1-2,TRBV6-5,-,-,TGTGCCAGCAGTTACGTGGAGGGAAGCTATGGCTACACCTTC,CASSYVEGSYGYTF
TRBJ2-1,TRBV5-6,TRBD2,once,TGTGCCAGCAGCCCCAGACTAGCGGGGCCTTATGAGCAGTTCTTC,CASSPRLAGPYEQFF
TRBJ2-7,TRBV5-1,-,-,TGCGCCAGCAGCTTAGTGTCAGGGGCAACCTACGAGCAGTACTTC,CASSLVSGATYEQYF
TRBJ2-1,TRBV14,-,-,TGTGCCAGCGGAGTTTCGGGTGAGCAGTTCTTC,CASGVSGEQFF
TRBJ2-7,TRBV5-6,TRBD1,-,TGTGCCAGCAGCACGGTCGGGACAGGGGACTACGAGCAGTACTTC,CASSTVGTGDYEQYF
TRBJ2-1,TRBV19,-,-,TGTGCCAGTAGTCCCCGGCCGGTTGCTGAGCAGTTCTTC,CASSPRPVAEQFF
TRBJ1-2,TRBV5-6,-,-,TGTGCCAGCAGCTTGGTAGGCGGGGAAGGCTACACCTTC,CASSLVGGEGYTF
TRBJ1-1,TRBV3-1/TRBV3-2,TRBD1,-,TGTGCCAGCAGCCACCTCAGGGGGGTTACTGAAGCTTTCTTT,CASSHLRGVTEAFF
TRBJ2-5,TRBV7-7,TRBD1,-,TGTGCCAGCAGCCAACGACAGGGCTTCCAAGAGACCCAGTACTTC,CASSQRQGFQETQYF
TRBJ2-3,TRBV7-7,-,-,TGTGCCAGCAGCTTACATACCGGGGGAGATACGCAGTATTTT,CASSLHTGGDTQYF
TRBJ2-1,TRBV7-2,TRBD1,-,TGTGCCAGCAGCCCGACCAGGGGGCAGGTTGGTCGGCAGTTCTTC,CASSPTRGQVGRQFF
TRBJ1-5,TRBV6-6,-,-,TGTGCCAGCAGTTACTCGTCTCCGGACAGCAATCAGCCCCAGCATTTT,CASSYSSPDSNQPQHF
TRBJ2-1,TRBV19,-,-,TGTGCCAGTAGGGGTGTAACATCTCGCTACAATGAGCAGTTCTTC,CASRGVTSRYNEQFF
TRBJ1-4,TRBV24-1,-,-,TGTGCCACCAGTGATACCGACAGTGAAAATGAAAAACTGTTTTTT,CATSDTDSENEKLFF
TRBJ2-3,TRBV5-1,-,-,TGCGCCAGCAGCCACCAGCAGGGCGCAGATACGCAGTATTTT,CASSHQQGADTQYF
TRBJ2-1,TRBV18,TRBD2,-,TGTGCCAGCTCACCACCGTGGACTAGCGGGACCTTAGAGCAGTTCTTC,CASSPPWTSGTLEQFF
TRBJ2-7,TRBV12-5,-,-,TGTGCTAGTGGTTTGACCCGGACTGCGAATGACTACGAGCAGTACTTC,CASGLTRTANDYEQYF
TRBJ2-2,TRBV7-8,-,-,TGTGCCAGCAGCCAAAGTGGGGGTCAGAGGGCCGGGGAGCTGTTTTTT,CASSQSGGQRAGELFF
TRBJ1-1,TRBV29-1,-,-,TGCAGCGGTTTTGGCGGAGGGTCCTACACTGAAGCTTTCTTT,CSGFGGGSYTEAFF
TRBJ1-2,TRBV2,-,-,TGTGCCAGCCAACTGACAGCTAACTATGGCTACACCTTC,CASQLTANYGYTF
TRBJ1-2,TRBV13,-,-,TGTGCCAGCAGCCTAGGGTCCAATGGCTACACCTTC,CASSLGSNGYTF
TRBJ2-2,TRBV24-1,TRBD2,-,TGTGCCACCAGTGCCCTGGGACTAGCGGGACCGAACACCGGGGAGCTGTTTTTT,CATSALGLAGPNTGELFF
TRBJ2-1,TRBV10-3,TRBD2,once,TGTGCCATCAGTGAGGGGACTAGCGGGAGTATCTTTCCGCGCTACAATGAGCAGTTCTTC,CAISEGTSGSIFPRYNEQFF
TRBJ2-2,TRBV2,-,once,TGTGCCAGCAGTGGGGGCAGGTTGGGGGCCGGGGAGCTGTTTTTT,CASSGGRLGAGELFF
TRBJ2-3,TRBV7-3,-,-,TGTGCCAGCAGCACCGGGGAGGGCACAGATACGCAGTATTTT,CASSTGEGTDTQYF
TRBJ2-5,TRBV7-2,-,-,TGTGCCAGCAGACGAGACGAGGTGGAAGTGACCCAGTACTTC,CASRRDEVEVTQYF
TRBJ1-2,TRBV5-1,TRBD1,few,TGCGCCAGCAGCGGGACAGGGGAGGTCTATGGCTACACCTTC,CASSGTGEVYGYTF
TRBJ2-3,TRBV11-3,-,-,TGTGCCAGCAGCCCGGGGGGCGATACGCAGTATTTT,CASSPGGDTQYF
TRBJ1-6,TRBV5-4,-,-,TGTGCCAGCAGCCCGGAGGGACTCATTAATTCACCCCTCCACTTT,CASSPEGLINSPLHF
TRBJ2-7,TRBV6-6,TRBD1,-,TGTGCCAGCAGTCCCCTAACAGGGGGCGCGTTCTCCTACGAGCAGTACTTC,CASSPLTGGAFSYEQYF
TRBJ2-3,TRBV4-2,-,-,TGTGCCAGCAGCCGCACCGGGGGGCAGGAGGCAGATACGCAGTATTTT,CASSRTGGQEADTQYF
TRBJ2-1,TRBV19,-,-,TGTGCCAGTACCAAAAGTAGCTCCTACAATGAGCAGTTCTTC,CASTKSSSYNEQFF
TRBJ1-2,TRBV15,-,-,TGTGCCACCAGCACCTCGGACAGCTATGGCTACACCTTC,CATSTSDSYGYTF
TRBJ2-3,TRBV24-1,-,-,TGTGCCACCTCCCTGCGTGGAGATACGCAGTATTTT,CATSLRGDTQYF
TRBJ1-3,TRBV6-5,-,once,TGTGCCAGTTGGATCCAAGGAAACACCATATATTTT,CASWIQGNTIYF
TRBJ2-3,TRBV10-1,-,-,TGCGCCAGCAGTGAGCTCGGACCATCTAGCACAGATACGCAGTATTTT,CASSELGPSSTDTQYF
TRBJ2-5,TRBV5-1,TRBD2,-,TGCGCCAGCAGCTTGGGTAGCGGGGAGCCTAACCAAGAGACCCAGTACTTC,CASSLGSGEPNQETQYF
TRBJ1-1,TRBV7-9,-,once,TGTGCCAGCAGCTTACTCTGGACAACGAACACTGAAGCTTTCTTT,CASSLLWTTNTEAFF
TRBJ1-3,TRBV20-1,TRBD1,-,TGCAGTGCTAGTCTGGGACAGTCTGGAAACACCATATATTTT,CSASLGQSGNTIYF
TRBJ1-2,TRBV27,TRBD1,-,TGTGCCAGCAGTCCCCGGACAGGTTTCACCTATGGCTACACCTTC,CASSPRTGFTYGYTF
TRBJ1-1,TRBV7-9,-,few,TGTGCCAGCACAGGGATAAACACTGAAGCTTTCTTT,CASTGINTEAFF
TRBJ2-1,TRBV29-1,-,once,TGCAGCGACGGAGGGCCCGGGAATAACAATGAGCAGTTCTTC,CSDGGPGNNNEQFF
TRBJ2-4,TRBV3-1/TRBV3-2,-,-,TGTGCCAGCAGCCAAAACCTTCTTGGGATCTCCGCCAAAAACATTCAGTACTTC,CASSQNLLGISAKNIQYF
TRBJ2-7,TRBV30,-,-,TGTGCCTGGAGTGTACCCGGGAAATACGAGCAGTACTTC,CAWSVPGKYEQYF